This T cell receptor (beta chain) was identified in a study of blood T cell repertoires in COVID-19. Those enrolled, adults aged roughly 18 to 100 years, came from around 25 US areas. The data were produced by immunoSEQ multiplex PCR, yet TCRdb's version contains in-frame clones alone and is incomplete. The sample has some 210,000 clones, 80% seen once. From germline, CDR1 is SGHNT and CDR2 YYREEE (reference sequence). The CDR3 sequence is 15 residues long. Trimming cost V 1 base and J 11 bases, with 22 bases left between them. This sequence joins TRBV5-4 and TRBJ2-7; the D gene is possibly TRBD1 (6 bases). The sequencing sample was made of PBMCs or T cells enriched from blood (not recorded which). This receptor was taken from a young man with acute COVID-19. The CDR3 coding sequence is TGTGCCAGCAGCTTGAAAGCAACAGGGAAGGGTCAGGAGTACTTC. This codes for CASSLKATGKGQEYF.